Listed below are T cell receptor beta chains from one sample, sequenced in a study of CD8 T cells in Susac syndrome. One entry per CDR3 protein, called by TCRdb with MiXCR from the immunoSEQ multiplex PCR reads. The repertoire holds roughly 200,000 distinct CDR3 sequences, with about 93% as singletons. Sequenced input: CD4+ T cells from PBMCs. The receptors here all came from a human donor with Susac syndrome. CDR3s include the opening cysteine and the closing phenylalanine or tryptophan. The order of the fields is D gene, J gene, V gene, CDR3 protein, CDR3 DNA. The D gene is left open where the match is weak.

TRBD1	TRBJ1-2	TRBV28	CASRPQGSNYGYTF	TGTGCCAGCAGGCCACAGGGGAGTAACTATGGCTACACCTTC
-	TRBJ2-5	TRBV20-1	CSARGTDLPETQYF	TGCAGTGCTAGAGGAACCGATTTACCGGAGACCCAGTACTTC
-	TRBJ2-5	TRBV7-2	CASSPSWGGETQYF	TGTGCCAGCAGTCCTAGCTGGGGCGGAGAGACCCAGTACTTC
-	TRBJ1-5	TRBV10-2	CASSEWSDTDQPQHF	TGCGCCAGCAGTGAGTGGTCGGACACTGATCAGCCCCAGCATTTT
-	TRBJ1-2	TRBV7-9	CASSYSGVSDYGYTF	TGTGCCAGCAGTTATAGCGGCGTATCTGACTATGGCTACACCTTC
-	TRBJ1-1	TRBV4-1	CASSQEAPATEAFF	TGCGCCAGCAGCCAAGAAGCACCGGCAACTGAAGCTTTCTTT
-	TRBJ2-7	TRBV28	CASSAAGADSYEQYF	TGTGCCAGCAGTGCCGCGGGCGCCGACTCCTACGAGCAGTACTTC
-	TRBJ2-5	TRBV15	CATSRSKDSLQETQYF	TGTGCCACCAGCAGGTCGAAGGACAGCCTACAAGAGACCCAGTACTTC
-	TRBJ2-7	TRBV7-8	CASSLRPLREQYF	TGTGCCAGCAGCCTACGCCCGTTAAGGGAGCAGTACTTC
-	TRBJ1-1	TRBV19	CASSTSKAGEAFF	TGTGCCAGTAGTACCTCCAAGGCGGGTGAAGCTTTCTTT
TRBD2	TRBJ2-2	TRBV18	CASSPSTGTKDTGELFF	TGTGCCAGCTCACCATCGACCGGGACTAAGGACACCGGGGAGCTGTTTTTT
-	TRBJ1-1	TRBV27	CASSLSSSILGAFF	TGTGCCAGCAGTTTATCGAGTTCTATCCTTGGGGCTTTCTTT
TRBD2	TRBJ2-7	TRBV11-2	CASSFPLAGPYEQYF	TGTGCCAGCAGCTTCCCGCTAGCGGGCCCCTACGAGCAGTACTTC
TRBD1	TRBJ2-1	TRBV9	CASSVPEGANYNEQFF	TGTGCCAGCAGCGTACCAGAGGGGGCTAACTACAATGAGCAGTTCTTC
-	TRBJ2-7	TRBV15	CATSRDQWRGVSYEQYF	TGTGCCACCAGCAGAGATCAATGGCGGGGCGTCTCCTACGAGCAGTACTTC
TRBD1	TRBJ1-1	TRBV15	CATSRGTGRFTEAFF	TGTGCCACCAGCAGAGGGACAGGTCGATTCACTGAAGCTTTCTTT
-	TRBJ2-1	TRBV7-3	CASSLGGSEQFF	TGTGCCAGCAGCTTAGGAGGGAGTGAGCAGTTCTTC
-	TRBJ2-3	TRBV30	CAWSVWADTQYF	TGTGCCTGGAGTGTATGGGCAGATACGCAGTATTTT
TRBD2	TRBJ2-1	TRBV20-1	CSARDLLAGGGEQFF	TGCAGTGCTAGAGATTTGTTAGCGGGAGGGGGTGAGCAGTTCTTC
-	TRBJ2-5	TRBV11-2	CASSPGWARNQETQYF	TGTGCCAGCAGCCCGGGCTGGGCGAGAAACCAAGAGACCCAGTACTTC
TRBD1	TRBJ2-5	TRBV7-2	CASSWGQYVQETQYF	TGTGCCAGCAGCTGGGGACAGTACGTACAAGAGACCCAGTACTTC
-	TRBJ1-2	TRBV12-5	CASGLVLGNAGNYGYTF	TGTGCTAGTGGTTTGGTACTGGGCAATGCAGGGAACTATGGCTACACCTTC
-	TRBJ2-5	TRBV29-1	CSVEDHRDPRIRETQYF	TGCAGCGTTGAAGATCATAGGGACCCTAGAATTAGGGAGACCCAGTACTTC
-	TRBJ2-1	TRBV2	CASSRFRDNEQFF	TGTGCCAGCAGTCGCTTTCGGGACAATGAGCAGTTCTTC
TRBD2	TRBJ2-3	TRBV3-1	CASSQMAGGNTDTQYF	TGTGCCAGCAGCCAAATGGCGGGAGGGAACACAGATACGCAGTATTTT
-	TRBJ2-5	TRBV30	CAWSDGIGTQETQYF	TGTGCCTGGAGTGATGGGATTGGGACCCAAGAGACCCAGTACTTC
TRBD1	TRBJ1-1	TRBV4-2	CASSPAPVTGGNTEAFF	TGTGCCAGCAGCCCAGCCCCAGTGACAGGGGGGAACACTGAAGCTTTCTTT